This TCR beta chain stems from a study of cytomegalovirus exposure and HLA in healthy donors. Study-level points and caveats: Previous analysis showed most TCR beta V segments were productive about 90% or about 30% of the time.

Per the germline V gene, CDR1 is SGHDT and CDR2 is YYEEEE. The ends were cut back, 7 bases at V and 7 bases at J, with 17 bases in the middle. CDR3 length: 14 amino acids. In the PCR, 60 Vbeta and 13 Jbeta primers were used. Some clones are missing from TCRdb's copy, which holds only in-frame ones; the method was immunoSEQ multiplex PCR. Of about 170,000 clones in the sample, roughly 85% are singletons; the top ten hold 1%. A remark on this clone: The antigen is not known.

The chain uses TRBV5-6 and TRBJ2-2; unclear D gene. The TCR was taken from a boy aged 2 to 10 in good health and CMV-seronegative. Specimen: PBMCs. CDR3 coding DNA: TGTGCCAGCCGCAGGCTCTTCTCACACGGGGAGCTGTTTTTT. The encoded protein is CASRRLFSHGELFF.